This is a list of T cell receptor beta chains from one sample in a study of CD4 and CD8 cells across lung adenocarcinoma regions. From the PCR reads, TCRdb called clonotypes with MiXCR, one entry per CDR3 protein. The sample includes under 20,000 distinct CDR3 sequences, 46% seen only once; the top ten take around 19%. The specimen sequenced was CD4+ T cells from the margin of a lung tumor. All receptors derive from a male donor with lung adenocarcinoma. The CD4 and CD8 labels of this study may be unreliable. Each CDR3 is given without its conserved first and last residue. Rows give clone size only sometimes, using once, few, many, or a class for an expanded clone.

clone_size v_call cdr3_aa
few TRBV7-2 ASSLGGGSYNEQF
many TRBV6-1 ASSEGTSGANVLT
many TRBV10-1 ASSDSGGYGYT
NA TRBV6-4 AGGDGGRGAETQY
NA TRBV24-1 ATRDSRRETQY
NA TRBV6-1 AGSHAVSTDAQY
many TRBV5-1 ASSPGQVWRADTQY
NA TRBV11-3 ASSQGLGARDTQY
NA TRBV10-2 ASTRVAGANTQY
NA TRBV6-4 ASSQGAKDTQY
medium-sized TRBV4-1 ASSQDITGAYNEQF
NA TRBV3-1 ASSQDETSGGAYYNEQF
NA TRBV10-3 AGGIRGWGKDTQY
NA TRBV6-5 ASRLQSGIPGGNEQY
many TRBV5-1 ASGLAAINTGELF
many TRBV11-2 ASSLDLGYYEQY
NA TRBV4-1 ASSQGGRGTDTQY
NA TRBV10-3 ARRLQSVSPEKLF
NA TRBV25-1 ASSVGAGGRAGETQY
NA TRBV6-1 ASRAGPSNEKLF
NA TRBV10-1 ASSGGMNTEAF
few TRBV6-1 ASRDRAYEQY
few TRBV4-2 ASSQTQGTAEKLF
few TRBV27 ASRTGLRATDTQY
many TRBV7-8 ASSPWTSGTYNEQF
NA TRBV10-3 GAGLGGRDPDTQY
few TRBV6-5 ASRLQSVIPDKQY
NA TRBV6-1 ASSPGVRAKNTQY
NA TRBV6-4 ARGDGGGNQDTQY
NA TRBV3-1 ASSPRRGGTDTQY
NA TRBV6-5 ASSYQGRTGTNTQY
NA TRBV6-4 ASSDGSGSEDTQY
NA TRBV29-1 SVEVLGARPF
NA TRBV27 ASSLKATDMQY
many TRBV7-2 ASSWGTGGGYT
NA TRBV6-1 ASSDMASDQNIQY
medium-sized TRBV6-1 ASSEGQIRAITTEAF
medium-sized TRBV6-1 ASSVQGTGEAF
many TRBV15 ATSRTVRAGANVLT
NA TRBV7-2 ASSRGTGSGYT
many TRBV11-2 ASSPTGGSEQF
NA TRBV6-1 ASSETTRRGLAQNTQY
NA TRBV27 ASSLSREETQY
NA TRBV11-3 ASSWEDSLNEQF
NA TRBV10-2 AGRAVAATDTQY
NA TRBV9 ASTEAAGPYNEQF
few TRBV27 ASGKTASGSYEQY
NA TRBV10-1 GSGGRVADTQY
once TRBV27 ASSGRGNNNEQF
many TRBV6-1 ASTKSGSSYNEQF
NA TRBV27 ASSFVRGRYEQY
medium-sized TRBV27 ASSLSGFGGNEQF
NA TRBV10-1 ASSEYPGLGEQY
many TRBV4-1 ASRFLPGQPPYEQY
many TRBV10-1 ASSEGVQETQY
medium-sized TRBV6-1 ASRWASGSPSTDTQY
NA TRBV7-2 ASSLVAPGAGVHNEQF